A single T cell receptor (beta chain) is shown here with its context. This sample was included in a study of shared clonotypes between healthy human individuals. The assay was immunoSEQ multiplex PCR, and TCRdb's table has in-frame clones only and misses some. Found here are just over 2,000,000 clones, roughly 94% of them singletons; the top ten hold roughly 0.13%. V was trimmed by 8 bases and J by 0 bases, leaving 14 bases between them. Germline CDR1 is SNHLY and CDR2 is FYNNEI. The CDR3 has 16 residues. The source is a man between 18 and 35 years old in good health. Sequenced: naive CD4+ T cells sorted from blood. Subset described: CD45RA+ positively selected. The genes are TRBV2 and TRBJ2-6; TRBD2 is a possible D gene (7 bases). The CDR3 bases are TGTGCCAGCGGCCGGGGGGCCCTCTCTGGGGCCAACGTCCTGACTTTC. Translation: CASGRGALSGANVLTF.